This T cell receptor beta chain was profiled in a study of cytomegalovirus exposure and HLA in healthy donors. Study results and limitations: TCR beta V- and J-gene trimming was later associated with a missense DCLRE1C variant. The presence/absence work took it that sequencing depth was about the same across donors. Some V segments could not be told apart, so they were left out, TRBV6-2 and TRBV6-3 among them.

As regards this clone: Its antigen is not identified.

Trimming removed 6 bases from V and 1 base from J, with 13 bases in between. Germline V gene sequence: CDR1 MNHEY, CDR2 SMNVEV (reference sequence). CDR3 length: 14 amino acids. The PCR used 60 Vbeta and 13 Jbeta primers. TCRdb's table, derived via immunoSEQ multiplex PCR, lists solely in-frame clones and lacks some. The listing contains about 40,000 clones. Sequencing was carried out using PBMCs. This receptor was obtained from a human donor in good health. The chain links TRBV27 to TRBJ2-7; D is possibly TRBD2 (6 bases). CDR3 sequence: CASSLGAGSYEQYF. The CDR3 DNA reads as TGTGCCAGCAGCCTGGGTGCGGGGTCCTACGAGCAGTACTTC.